This TCR beta chain appears in the sequencing data of a study of CD8+CD57+ T cells in acquired aplastic anemia (dated by TCRdb to the late 2010s). For the study in its entirety: On average, sorted CD4+ and CD8+ cells yielded approximately 3 ug of extracted DNA, with a range of about 0.17 to 27.4 ug. A CD8+CD57+ expansion meant a frequency higher than the mean frequency seen in healthy subjects. Study-wide findings and limitations: CD8+ Simpson's diversity did not differ significantly between patients and healthy controls (P=0.060). Around 30 CD8+ CDR3 sequences were found to be shared between patients and controls, but these sequences appeared to be highly expressed in patients and within the immunodominant clones of the patients.

TCR beta VDJ combination and CDR3 sequence profiling used genomic DNA as the template. An Illumina HiSeq 2000 was used for TCR repertoire sequencing. In the paper's pipeline: Repertoires were assessed using TRBV/TRBJ rearrangement plots, CDR3 size and DJ length profiles, and Simpson's diversity index. The immunodominant clone was defined as the most abundant DNA sequence in deep sequencing data. CDR3 amino acid sequences were screened for sharing across subjects and were compared with published repertoires and the VDJdb database. TCRdb trimmed the raw reads at Q25, called clones with MiXCR and kept productive beta chains. Every distinct CDR3 protein forms one entry, paired with its most common genes and DNA. TCRdb, not the original authors, processed these V and J calls. The sample table lists around 200,000 distinct CDR3 sequences, less than 60% of them with a count of one. Clones ranked in the top ten supply just under 20% of the sample.

The patients picked for sequencing were ones in whom flow cytometry had shown an expansion of CD8+CD57+ cells. Every patient had severe acquired aplastic anemia, diagnosed using the International Study of Aplastic Anemia and Agranulocytosis and Camitta criteria. Patients had received no therapy at the time of blood sampling. The study deep-sequenced TCR repertoires of sorted CD4+ and CD8+ blood T cells from severe aplastic anemia patients and healthy subjects. In the USA, patient enrollment took place under clinicaltrials.gov protocols 00001620, 01623167, 00001397, 00071045, 00081523 and 00961064. Ficoll-Paque density gradient centrifugation was used to isolate peripheral blood mononuclear cells. Before DNA was extracted, CD4+ and CD8+ T cells were sorted using either FACS or magnetic beads. This clonotype was detected ten times or more. What this receptor recognizes is not known. Per-base quality was not reported, and no clone a single base away is much larger than it.

V is shortened by 4 bases, J by 1 base, and the region joining them spans 7 bases. CDR1 and CDR2, looked up from the germline V gene, are SGHRS and YFSETQ. The CDR3, cysteine through phenylalanine, is 13 amino acids long. CDR3 DNA is the only sequence kept; it has 39 bases, read in frame from the first base. The V and J segments used are TRBV5-1 and TRBJ2-3; no D gene call is confident. This clonotype was sampled from a human donor with aplastic anemia. Sequenced material: sorted CD4+, CD8+, or CD8+CD57+ T cells (not recorded which) from PBMCs. The DNA sequence is given as TGCGCCAGCAGCAGGCAGGGCACAGATACGCAGTATTTT. This sequence encodes CASSRQGTDTQYF.